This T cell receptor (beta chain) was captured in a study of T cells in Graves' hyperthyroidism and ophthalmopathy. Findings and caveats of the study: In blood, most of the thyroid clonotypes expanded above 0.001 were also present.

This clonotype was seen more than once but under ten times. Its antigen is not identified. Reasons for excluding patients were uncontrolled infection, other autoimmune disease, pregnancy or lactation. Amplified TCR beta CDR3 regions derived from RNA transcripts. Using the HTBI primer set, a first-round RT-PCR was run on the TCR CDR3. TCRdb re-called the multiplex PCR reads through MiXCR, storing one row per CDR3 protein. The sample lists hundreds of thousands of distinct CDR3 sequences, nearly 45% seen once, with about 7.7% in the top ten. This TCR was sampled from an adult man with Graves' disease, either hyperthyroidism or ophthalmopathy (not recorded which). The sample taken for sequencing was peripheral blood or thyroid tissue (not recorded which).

The CDR3 sequence: CASSEASQGGYTF. The CDR3 DNA sequence: TGTGCCAGCAGTGAAGCTTCCCAAGGTGGCTACACCTTC. V gene TRBV2 combines with J gene TRBJ1-2; no reliable D call. The CDR3 runs to 13 residues. Germline CDR1 is SNHLY and CDR2 is FYNNEI. Trimming stripped 0 bases from V and 7 bases from J, with 9 bases between.